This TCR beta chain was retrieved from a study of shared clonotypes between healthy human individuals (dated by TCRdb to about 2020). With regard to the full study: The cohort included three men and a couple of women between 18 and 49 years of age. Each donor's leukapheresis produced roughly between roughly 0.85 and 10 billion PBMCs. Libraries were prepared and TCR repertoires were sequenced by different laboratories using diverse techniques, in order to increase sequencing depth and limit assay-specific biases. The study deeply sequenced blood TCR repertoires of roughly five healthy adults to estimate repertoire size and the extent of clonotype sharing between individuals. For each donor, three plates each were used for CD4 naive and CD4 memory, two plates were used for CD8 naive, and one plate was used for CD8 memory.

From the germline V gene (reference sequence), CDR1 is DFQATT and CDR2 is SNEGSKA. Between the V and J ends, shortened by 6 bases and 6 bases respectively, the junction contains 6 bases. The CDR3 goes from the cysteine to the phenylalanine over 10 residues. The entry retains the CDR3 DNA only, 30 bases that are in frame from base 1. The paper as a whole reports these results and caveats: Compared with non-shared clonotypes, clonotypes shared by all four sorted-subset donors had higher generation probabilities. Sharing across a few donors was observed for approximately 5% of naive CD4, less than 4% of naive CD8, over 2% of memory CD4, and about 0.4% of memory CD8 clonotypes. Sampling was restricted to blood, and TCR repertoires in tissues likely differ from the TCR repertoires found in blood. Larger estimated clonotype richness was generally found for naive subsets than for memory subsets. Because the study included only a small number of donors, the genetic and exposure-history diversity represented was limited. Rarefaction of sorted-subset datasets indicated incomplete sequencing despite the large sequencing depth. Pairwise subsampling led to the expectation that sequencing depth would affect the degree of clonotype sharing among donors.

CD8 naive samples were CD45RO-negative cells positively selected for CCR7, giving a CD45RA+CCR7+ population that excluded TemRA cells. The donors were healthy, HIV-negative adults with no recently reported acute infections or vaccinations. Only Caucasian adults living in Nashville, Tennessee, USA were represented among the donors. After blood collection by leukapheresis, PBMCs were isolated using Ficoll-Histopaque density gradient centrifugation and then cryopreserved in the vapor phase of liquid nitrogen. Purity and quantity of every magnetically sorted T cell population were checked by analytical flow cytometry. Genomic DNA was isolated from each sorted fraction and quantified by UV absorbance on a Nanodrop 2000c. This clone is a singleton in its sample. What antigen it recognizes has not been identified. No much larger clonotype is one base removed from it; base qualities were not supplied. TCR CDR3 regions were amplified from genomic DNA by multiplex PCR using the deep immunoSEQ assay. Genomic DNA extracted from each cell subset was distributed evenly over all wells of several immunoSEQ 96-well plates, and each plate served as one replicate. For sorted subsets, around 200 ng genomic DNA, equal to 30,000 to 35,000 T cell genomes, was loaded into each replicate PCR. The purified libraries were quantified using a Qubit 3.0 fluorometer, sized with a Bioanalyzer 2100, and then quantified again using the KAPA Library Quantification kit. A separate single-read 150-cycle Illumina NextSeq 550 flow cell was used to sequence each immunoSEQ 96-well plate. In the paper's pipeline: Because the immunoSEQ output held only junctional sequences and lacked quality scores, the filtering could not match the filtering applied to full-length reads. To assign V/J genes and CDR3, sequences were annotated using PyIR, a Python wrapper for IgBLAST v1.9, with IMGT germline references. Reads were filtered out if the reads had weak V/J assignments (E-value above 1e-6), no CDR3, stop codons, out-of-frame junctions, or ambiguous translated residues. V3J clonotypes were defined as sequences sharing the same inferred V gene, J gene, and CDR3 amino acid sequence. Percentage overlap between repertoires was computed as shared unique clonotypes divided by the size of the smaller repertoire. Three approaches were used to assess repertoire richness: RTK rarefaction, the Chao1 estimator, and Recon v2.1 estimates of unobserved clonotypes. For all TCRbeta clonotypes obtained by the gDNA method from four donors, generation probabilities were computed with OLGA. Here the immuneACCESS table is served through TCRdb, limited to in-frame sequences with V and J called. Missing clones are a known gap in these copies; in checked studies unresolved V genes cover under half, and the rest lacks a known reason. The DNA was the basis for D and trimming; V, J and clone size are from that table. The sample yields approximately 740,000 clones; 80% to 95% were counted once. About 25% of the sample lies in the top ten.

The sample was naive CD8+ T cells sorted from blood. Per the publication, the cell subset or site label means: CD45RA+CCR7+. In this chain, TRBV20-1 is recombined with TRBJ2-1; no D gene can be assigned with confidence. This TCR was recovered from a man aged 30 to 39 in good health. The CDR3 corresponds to CSAGTNEQFF. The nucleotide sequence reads TGCAGTGCGGGAACCAATGAGCAGTTCTTC.